This T cell receptor beta chain was captured by sequencing in a study of blood T cells in healthy people across ages. General study results and limits: Percentage of naive T cells showed a strong correlation with TCR beta diversity. Donors of long life had a larger count of naive CD4+ cells and greater diversity than aged donors.

For this clonotype: The target antigen is unknown.

With a J-beta primer mix and a sample-barcoded 5' primer, a second PCR ran 7 to 11 cycles. TCRdb re-called the 5' RACE reads with MiXCR, one entry per CDR3 protein. This table has roughly 730,000 distinct CDR3 sequences, around 50% appearing once. CDR1 and CDR2 from the germline V gene are SGHNT and YYREEE (reference sequence). Trimming cost V 3 bases and J 3 bases, with 16 bases left between them. The CDR3 consists of 15 residues. The source of this sequence is a middle-aged man in good health. Material: blood. The chain recombines TRBV5-4 with TRBJ2-7; D may be TRBD1 (6 bases). The CDR3: CASSSGKQGNYEQYF. DNA for the CDR3: TGTGCCAGCAGCTCGGGGAAACAGGGAAACTACGAGCAGTACTTC.